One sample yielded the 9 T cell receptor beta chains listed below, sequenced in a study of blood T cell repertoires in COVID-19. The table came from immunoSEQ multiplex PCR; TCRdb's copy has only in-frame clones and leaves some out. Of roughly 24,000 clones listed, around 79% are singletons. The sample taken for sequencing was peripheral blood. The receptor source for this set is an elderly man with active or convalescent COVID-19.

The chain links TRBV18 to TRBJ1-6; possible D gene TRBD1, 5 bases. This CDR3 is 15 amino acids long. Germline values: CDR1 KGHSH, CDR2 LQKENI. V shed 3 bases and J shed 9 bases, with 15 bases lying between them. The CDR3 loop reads CASSPLGGTGSPLHF. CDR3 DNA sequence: TGTGCCAGCTCACCCCTCGGCGGGACGGGTTCACCCCTCCACTTT.

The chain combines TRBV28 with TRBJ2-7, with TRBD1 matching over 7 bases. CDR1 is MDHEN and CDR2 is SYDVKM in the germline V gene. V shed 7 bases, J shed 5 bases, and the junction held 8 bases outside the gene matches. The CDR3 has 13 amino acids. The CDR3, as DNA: TGTGCCAGCACCCCCCACGACAGGGACGAGCAGTACTTC. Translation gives CASTPHDRDEQYF.

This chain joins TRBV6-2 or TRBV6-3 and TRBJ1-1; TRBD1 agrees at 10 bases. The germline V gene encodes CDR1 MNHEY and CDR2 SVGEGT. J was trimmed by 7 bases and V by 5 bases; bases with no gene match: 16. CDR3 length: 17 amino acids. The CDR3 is CASSRNGRQGARVEAFF. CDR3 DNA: TGTGCCAGCAGTCGTAACGGCCGACAGGGGGCGAGGGTTGAAGCTTTCTTT.

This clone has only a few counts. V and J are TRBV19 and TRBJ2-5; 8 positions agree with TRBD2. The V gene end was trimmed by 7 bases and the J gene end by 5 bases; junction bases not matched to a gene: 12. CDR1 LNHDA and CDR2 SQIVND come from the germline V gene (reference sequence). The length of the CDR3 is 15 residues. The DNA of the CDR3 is TGTGCCAGTACTTCCGGTCGGGGACTAGTCGAGACCCAGTACTTC. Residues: CASTSGRGLVETQYF.

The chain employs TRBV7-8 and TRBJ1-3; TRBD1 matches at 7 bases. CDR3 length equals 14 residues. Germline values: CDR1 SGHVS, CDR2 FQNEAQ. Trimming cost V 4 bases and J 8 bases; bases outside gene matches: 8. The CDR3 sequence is CASSYSGQADTIYF. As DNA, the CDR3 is TGTGCCAGCAGCTACTCAGGACAGGCAGACACCATATATTTT.

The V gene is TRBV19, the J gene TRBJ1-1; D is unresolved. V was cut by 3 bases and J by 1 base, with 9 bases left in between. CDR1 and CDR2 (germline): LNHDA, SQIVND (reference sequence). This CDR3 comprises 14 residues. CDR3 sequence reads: CASSILRANTEAFF. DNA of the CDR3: TGTGCCAGTAGTATCTTGAGGGCGAACACTGAAGCTTTCTTT. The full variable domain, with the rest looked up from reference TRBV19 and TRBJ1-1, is DGGITQSPKYLFRKEGQNVTLSCEQNLNHDAMYWYRQDPGQGLRLIYYSQIVNDFQKGDIAEGYSVSREKKESFPLTVTSAQKNPTAFYLCASSILRANTEAFFGQGTRLTVV.

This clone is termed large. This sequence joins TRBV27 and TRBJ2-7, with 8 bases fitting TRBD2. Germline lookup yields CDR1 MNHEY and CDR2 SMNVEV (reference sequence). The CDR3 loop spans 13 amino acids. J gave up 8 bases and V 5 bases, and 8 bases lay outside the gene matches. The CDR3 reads CASSPTSAGQQYF. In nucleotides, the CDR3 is TGTGCCAGCAGTCCGACTAGCGCAGGTCAGCAGTACTTC.

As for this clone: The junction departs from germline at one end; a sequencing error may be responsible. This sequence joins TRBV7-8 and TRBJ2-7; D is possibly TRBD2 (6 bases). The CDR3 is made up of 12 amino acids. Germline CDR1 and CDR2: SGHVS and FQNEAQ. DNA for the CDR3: TGTGCCAGCAGCGCAACCTCCGGGACTCGTGACTTC. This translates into CASSATSGTRDF.

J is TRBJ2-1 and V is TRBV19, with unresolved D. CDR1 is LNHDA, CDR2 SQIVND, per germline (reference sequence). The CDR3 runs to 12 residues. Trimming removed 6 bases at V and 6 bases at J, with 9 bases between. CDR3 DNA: TGTGCCAGTAGCATGACTGGCAATGAGCAGTTCTTC. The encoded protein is CASSMTGNEQFF.